This T cell receptor (beta chain) was sequenced in a study of shared clonotypes between healthy human individuals. This table comes from immunoSEQ multiplex PCR, and its TCRdb copy is limited to in-frame clones, with some not included. The table records about 2.4 million clones, roughly nine tenths of them present only once. The CDR3 spans 13 residues. CDR1 and CDR2 (germline): MNHEY, SMNVEV (reference sequence). The V end was cut by 6 bases, the J end by 2 bases, with 9 bases between. The sequence was collected from a man between 18 and 35 years old in good health. The chain joins TRBV27 to TRBJ2-3, with unresolved D. The specimen sequenced was naive CD4+ T cells sorted from blood. Subset: CD45RA+ positively selected. CDR3 bases: TGTGCCAGCAGCCGCCCTCACACAGATACGCAGTATTTT. Translating it yields CASSRPHTDTQYF.